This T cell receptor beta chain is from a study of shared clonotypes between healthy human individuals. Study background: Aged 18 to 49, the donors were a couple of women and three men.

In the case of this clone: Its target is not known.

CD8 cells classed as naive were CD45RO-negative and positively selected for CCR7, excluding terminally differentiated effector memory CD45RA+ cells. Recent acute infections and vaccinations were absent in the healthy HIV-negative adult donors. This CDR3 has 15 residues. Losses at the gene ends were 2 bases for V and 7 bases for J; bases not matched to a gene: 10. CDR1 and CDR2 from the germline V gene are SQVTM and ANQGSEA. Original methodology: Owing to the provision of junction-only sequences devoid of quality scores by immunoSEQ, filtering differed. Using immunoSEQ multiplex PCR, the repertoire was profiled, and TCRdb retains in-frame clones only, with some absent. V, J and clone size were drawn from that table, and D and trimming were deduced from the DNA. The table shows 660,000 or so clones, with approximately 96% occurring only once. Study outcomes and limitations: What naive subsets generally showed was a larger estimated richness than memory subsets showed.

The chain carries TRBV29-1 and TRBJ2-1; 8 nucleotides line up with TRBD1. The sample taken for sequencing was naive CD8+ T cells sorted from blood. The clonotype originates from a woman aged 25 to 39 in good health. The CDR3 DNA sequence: TGCAGCGTTGAATCGGGGACAGGCTGGAGAAATGAGCAGTTCTTC. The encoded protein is CSVESGTGWRNEQFF.